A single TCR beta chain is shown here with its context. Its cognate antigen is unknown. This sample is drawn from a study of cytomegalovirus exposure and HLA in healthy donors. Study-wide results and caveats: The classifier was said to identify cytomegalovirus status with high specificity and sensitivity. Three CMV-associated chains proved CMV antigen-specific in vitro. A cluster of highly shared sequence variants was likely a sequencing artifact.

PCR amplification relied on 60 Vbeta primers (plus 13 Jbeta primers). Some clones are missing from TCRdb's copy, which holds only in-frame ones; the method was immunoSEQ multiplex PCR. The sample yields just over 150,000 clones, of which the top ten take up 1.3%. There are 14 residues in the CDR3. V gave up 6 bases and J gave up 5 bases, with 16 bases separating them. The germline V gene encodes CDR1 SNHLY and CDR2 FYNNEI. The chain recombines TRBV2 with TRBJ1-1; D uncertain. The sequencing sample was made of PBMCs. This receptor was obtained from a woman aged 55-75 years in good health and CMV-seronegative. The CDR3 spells CASRRPWTGTEAFF. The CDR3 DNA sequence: TGTGCCAGCAGGAGACCTTGGACGGGAACTGAAGCTTTCTTT.